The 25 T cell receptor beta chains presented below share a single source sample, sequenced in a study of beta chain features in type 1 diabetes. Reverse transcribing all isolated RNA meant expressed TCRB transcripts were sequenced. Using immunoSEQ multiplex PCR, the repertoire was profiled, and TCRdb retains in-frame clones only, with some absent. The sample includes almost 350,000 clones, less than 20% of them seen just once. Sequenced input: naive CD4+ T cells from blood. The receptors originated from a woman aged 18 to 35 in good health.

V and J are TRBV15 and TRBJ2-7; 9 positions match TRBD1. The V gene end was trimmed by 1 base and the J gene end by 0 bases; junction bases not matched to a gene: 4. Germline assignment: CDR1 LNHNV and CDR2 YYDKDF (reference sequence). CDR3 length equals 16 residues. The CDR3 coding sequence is TGTGCCACCAGCAGAGTACAGGGGGCGAGCTCCTACGAGCAGTACTTC. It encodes CATSRVQGASSYEQYF.

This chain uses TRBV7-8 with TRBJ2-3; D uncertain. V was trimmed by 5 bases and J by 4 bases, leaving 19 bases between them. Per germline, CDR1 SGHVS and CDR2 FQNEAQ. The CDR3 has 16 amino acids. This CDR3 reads CASSQREAYTPDTQYF. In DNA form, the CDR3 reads TGTGCCAGCAGCCAACGAGAGGCTTACACACCAGATACGCAGTATTTT.

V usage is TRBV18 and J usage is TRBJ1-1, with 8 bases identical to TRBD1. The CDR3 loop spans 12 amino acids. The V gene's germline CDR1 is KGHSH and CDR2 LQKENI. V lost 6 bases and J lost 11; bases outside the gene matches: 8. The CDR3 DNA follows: TGTGCCAGCTCCTCGGACAGGGAGTATGCTTTCTTT. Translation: CASSSDREYAFF.

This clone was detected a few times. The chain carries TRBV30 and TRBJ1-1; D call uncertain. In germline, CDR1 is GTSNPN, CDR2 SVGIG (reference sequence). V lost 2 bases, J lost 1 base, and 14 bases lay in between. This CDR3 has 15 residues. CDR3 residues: CAWSRFSRRNTEAFF. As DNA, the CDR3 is TGTGCCTGGAGTCGGTTTAGCAGACGGAACACTGAAGCTTTCTTT.

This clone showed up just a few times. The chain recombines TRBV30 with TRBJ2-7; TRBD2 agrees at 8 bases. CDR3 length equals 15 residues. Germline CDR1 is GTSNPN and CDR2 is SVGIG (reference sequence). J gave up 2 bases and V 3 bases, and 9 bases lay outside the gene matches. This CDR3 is CAWREGAGATYEQYF. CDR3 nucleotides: TGTGCCTGGAGGGAGGGAGCGGGGGCAACCTACGAGCAGTACTTC.

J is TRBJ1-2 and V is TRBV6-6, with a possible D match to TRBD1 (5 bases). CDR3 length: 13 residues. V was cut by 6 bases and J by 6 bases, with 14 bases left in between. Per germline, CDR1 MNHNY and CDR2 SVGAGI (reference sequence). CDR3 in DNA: TGTGCCAGCAGCCGGGACTTTTTGGATGGCTACACCTTC. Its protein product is CASSRDFLDGYTF.

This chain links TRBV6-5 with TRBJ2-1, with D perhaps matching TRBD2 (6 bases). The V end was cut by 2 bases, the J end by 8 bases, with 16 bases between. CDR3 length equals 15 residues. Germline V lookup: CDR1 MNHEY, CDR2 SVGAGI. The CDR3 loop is CASSYVSEGWDEQFF. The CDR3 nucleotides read TGTGCCAGCAGTTACGTCTCGGAGGGTTGGGATGAGCAGTTCTTC.

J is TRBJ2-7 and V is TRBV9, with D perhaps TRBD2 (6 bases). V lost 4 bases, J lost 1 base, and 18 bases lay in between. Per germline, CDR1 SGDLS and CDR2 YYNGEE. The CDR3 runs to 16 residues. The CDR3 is CASSTLRGTVSYEQYF. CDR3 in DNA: TGTGCCAGCAGCACCCTCCGGGGGACCGTTTCCTACGAGCAGTACTTC.

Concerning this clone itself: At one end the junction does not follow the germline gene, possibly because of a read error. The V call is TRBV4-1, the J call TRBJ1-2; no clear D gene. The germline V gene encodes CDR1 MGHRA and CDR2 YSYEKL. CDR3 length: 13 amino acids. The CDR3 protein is CASTLGRNYGYTF. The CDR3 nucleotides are TGTGCCAGCACCCTGGGCAGAAACTATGGCTACACCTTC.

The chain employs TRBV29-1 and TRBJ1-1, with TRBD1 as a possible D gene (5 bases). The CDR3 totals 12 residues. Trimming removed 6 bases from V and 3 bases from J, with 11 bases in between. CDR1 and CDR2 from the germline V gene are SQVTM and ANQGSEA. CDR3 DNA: TGCAGCGTGGAGGGGTCTTACACTGAAGCTTTCTTT. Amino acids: CSVEGSYTEAFF.

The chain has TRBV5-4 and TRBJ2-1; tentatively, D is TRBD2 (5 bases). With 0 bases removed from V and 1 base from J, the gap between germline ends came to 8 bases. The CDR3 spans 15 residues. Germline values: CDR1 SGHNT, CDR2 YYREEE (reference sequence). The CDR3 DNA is TGTGCCAGCAGCTTGGCCGGGATGTCCTACAATGAGCAGTTCTTC. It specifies CASSLAGMSYNEQFF. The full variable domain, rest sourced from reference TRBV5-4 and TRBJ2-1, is ETGVTQSPTHLIKTRGQQVTLRCSSQSGHNTVSWYQQALGQGPQFIFQYYREEENGRGNFPPRFSGLQFPNYSSELNVNALELDDSALYLCASSLAGMSYNEQFFGPGTRLTVL.

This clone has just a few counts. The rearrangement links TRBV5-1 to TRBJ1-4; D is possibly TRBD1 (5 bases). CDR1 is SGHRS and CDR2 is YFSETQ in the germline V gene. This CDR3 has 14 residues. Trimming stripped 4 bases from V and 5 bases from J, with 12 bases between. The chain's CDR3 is CASSPGRGNEKLFF. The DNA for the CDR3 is TGCGCCAGCAGCCCGGGACGGGGGAATGAAAAACTGTTTTTT.

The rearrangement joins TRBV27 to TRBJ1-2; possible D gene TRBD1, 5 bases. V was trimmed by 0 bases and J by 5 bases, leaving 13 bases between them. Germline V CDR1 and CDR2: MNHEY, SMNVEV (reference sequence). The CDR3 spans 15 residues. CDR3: CASSLSGVGRYGYTF. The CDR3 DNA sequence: TGTGCCAGCAGTTTATCAGGGGTGGGTCGTTATGGCTACACCTTC.

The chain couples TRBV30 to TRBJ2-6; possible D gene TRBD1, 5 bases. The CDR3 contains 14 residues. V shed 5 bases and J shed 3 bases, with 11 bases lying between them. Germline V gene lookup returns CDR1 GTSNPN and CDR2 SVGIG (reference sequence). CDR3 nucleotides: TGTGCCTGGGACCCAGGGTTTGGGGCCAACGTCCTGACTTTC. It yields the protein CAWDPGFGANVLTF.

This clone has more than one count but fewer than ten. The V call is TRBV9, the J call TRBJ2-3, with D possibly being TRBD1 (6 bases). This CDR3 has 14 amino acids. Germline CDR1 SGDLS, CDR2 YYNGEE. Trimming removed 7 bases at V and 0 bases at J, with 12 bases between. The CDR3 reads CASSTRGSTDTQYF. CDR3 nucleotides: TGTGCCAGCTCAACAAGGGGGAGCACAGATACGCAGTATTTT.

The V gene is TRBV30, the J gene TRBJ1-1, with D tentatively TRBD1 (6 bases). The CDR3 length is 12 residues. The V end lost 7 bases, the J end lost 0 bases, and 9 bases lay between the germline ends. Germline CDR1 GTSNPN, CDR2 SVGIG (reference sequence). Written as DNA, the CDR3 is TGTGCCTCAGGGGTCATGAACACTGAAGCTTTCTTT. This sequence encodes CASGVMNTEAFF.

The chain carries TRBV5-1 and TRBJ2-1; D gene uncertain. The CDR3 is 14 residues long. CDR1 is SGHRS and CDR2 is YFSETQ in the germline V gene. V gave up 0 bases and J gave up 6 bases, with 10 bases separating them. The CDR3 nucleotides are TGCGCCAGCAGCTTGGCGGGTCTTGGCAATGAGCAGTTCTTC. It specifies CASSLAGLGNEQFF.

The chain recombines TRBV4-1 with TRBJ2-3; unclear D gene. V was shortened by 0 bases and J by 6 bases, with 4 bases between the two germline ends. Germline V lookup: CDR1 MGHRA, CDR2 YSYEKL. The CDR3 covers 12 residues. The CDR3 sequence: CASSQDSDTQYF. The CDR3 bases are TGCGCCAGCAGCCAAGATTCGGATACGCAGTATTTT.

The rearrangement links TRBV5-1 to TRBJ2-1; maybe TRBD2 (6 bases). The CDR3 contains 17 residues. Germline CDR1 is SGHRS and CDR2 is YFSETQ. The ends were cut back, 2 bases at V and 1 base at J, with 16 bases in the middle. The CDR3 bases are TGCGCCAGCAGCTTACCCAAGCTGGGGGGATCCTACAATGAGCAGTTCTTC. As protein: CASSLPKLGGSYNEQFF.

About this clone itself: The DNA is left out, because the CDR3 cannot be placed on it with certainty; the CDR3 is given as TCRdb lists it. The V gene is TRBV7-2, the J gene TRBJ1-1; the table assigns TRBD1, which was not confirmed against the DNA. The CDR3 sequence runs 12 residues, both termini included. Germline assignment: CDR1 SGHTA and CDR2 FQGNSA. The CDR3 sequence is CASSLVGQGSEF.

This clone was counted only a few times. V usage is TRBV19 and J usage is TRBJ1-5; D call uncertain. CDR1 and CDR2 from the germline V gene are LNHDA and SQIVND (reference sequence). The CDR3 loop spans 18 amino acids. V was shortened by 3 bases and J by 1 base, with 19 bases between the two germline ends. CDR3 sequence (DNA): TGTGCCAGTAGTATCATGTCAGCGGGGATTGGGAGCAATCAGCCCCAGCATTTT. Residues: CASSIMSAGIGSNQPQHF. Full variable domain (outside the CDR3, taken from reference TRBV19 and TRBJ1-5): DGGITQSPKYLFRKEGQNVTLSCEQNLNHDAMYWYRQDPGQGLRLIYYSQIVNDFQKGDIAEGYSVSREKKESFPLTVTSAQKNPTAFYLCASSIMSAGIGSNQPQHFGDGTRLSIL.

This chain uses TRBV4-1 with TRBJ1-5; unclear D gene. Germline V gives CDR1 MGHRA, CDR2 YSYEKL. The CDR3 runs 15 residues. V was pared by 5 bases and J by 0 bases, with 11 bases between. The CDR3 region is CASSARLLSNQPQHF. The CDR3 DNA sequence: TGCGCCAGCAGCGCCCGACTTCTTAGCAATCAGCCCCAGCATTTT.

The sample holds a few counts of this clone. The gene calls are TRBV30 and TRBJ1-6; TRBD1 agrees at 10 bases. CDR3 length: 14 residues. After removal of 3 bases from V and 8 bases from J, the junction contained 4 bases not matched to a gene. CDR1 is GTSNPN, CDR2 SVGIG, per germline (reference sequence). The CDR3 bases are TGTGCCTGGAGCCGGGACAGGGGTTATTCACCCCTCCACTTT. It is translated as CAWSRDRGYSPLHF.

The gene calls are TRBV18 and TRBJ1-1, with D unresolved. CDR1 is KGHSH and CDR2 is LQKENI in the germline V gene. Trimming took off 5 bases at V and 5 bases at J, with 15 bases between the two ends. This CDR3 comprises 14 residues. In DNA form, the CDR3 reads TGTGCCAGCTCAGCGGAGGACTTGGGAACTGAAGCTTTCTTT. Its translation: CASSAEDLGTEAFF.

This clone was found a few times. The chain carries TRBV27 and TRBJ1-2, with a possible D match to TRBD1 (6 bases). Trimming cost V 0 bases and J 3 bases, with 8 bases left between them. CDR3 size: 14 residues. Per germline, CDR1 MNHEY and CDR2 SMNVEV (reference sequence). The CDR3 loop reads CASSLSRQDYGYTF. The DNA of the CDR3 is TGTGCCAGCAGTTTATCGCGACAGGACTATGGCTACACCTTC.